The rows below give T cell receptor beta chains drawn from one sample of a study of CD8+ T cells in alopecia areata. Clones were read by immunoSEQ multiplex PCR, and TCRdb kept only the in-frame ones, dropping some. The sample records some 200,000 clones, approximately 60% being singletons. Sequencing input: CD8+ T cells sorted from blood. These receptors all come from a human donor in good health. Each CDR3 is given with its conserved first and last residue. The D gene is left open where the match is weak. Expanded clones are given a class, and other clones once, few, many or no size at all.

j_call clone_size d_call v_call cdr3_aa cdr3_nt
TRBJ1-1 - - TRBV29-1 CSVDPRGGSEAFF TGCAGCGTGGACCCACGGGGAGGCTCTGAAGCTTTCTTT
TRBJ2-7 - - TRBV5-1 CASSIRGEQYF TGCGCCAGCAGCATTCGTGGGGAGCAGTACTTC
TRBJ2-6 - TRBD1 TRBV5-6 CASSFRDSVSGANVLTF TGTGCCAGCAGCTTCCGGGACAGCGTCTCTGGGGCCAACGTCCTGACTTTC
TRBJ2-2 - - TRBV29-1 CSVLMGDTNTGELFF TGCAGCGTGCTTATGGGGGATACGAACACCGGGGAGCTGTTTTTT
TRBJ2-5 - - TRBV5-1 CASSLVGQGDETQYF TGCGCCAGCAGCTTGGTGGGTCAGGGAGACGAGACCCAGTACTTC
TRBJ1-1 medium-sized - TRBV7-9 CASSLANMGTEAFF TGTGCCAGCAGCTTAGCCAATATGGGCACTGAAGCTTTCTTT
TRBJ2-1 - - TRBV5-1 CASSLGRVDEQFF TGCGCCAGCAGCTTGGGAAGGGTGGATGAGCAGTTCTTC
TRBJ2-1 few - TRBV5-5 CASSLEGVSYNEQFF TGTGCCAGCAGCCTAGAGGGGGTTTCCTACAATGAGCAGTTCTTC
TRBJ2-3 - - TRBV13 CASSSFTDTQYF TGTGCCAGCAGCTCTTTCACAGATACGCAGTATTTT
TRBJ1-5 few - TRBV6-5 CASSESGDNQPQHF TGTGCCAGCAGTGAGTCGGGGGACAATCAGCCCCAGCATTTT
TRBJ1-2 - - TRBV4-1 CASSQASVWGYTF TGCGCCAGCAGCCAAGCGAGTGTGTGGGGCTACACCTTC
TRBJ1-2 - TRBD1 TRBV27 CASGTGEVGYGYTF TGTGCCAGCGGGACAGGGGAGGTCGGCTATGGCTACACCTTC
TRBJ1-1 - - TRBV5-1 CASSLGDREAFF TGCGCCAGCAGCTTAGGAGACCGTGAAGCTTTCTTT
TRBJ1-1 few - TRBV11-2 CASSVDTEAFF TGTGCCAGCAGCGTGGACACTGAAGCTTTCTTT
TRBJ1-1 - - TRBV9 CASSVDLNTEAFF TGTGCCAGCAGCGTGGACCTGAACACTGAAGCTTTCTTT
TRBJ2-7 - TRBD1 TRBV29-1 CSVGSRTGPGWEQYF TGCAGCGTTGGGAGTAGGACAGGCCCCGGATGGGAGCAGTACTTC
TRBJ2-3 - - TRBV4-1 CASSQGRSDTQYF TGCGCCAGCAGCCAAGGTCGGTCAGATACGCAGTATTTT
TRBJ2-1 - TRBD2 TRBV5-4 CASSLVGTSYNEQFF TGTGCCAGCAGCTTGGTCGGGACTAGCTATAATGAGCAGTTCTTC
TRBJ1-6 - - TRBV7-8 CASSPAGAGSPLHF TGTGCCAGCAGCCCGGCTGGGGCCGGCTCACCCCTCCACTTT
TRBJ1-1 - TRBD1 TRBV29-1 CSVEVSGQGEAFF TGCAGCGTTGAAGTTAGTGGACAGGGTGAAGCTTTCTTT
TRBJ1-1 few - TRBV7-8 CASSLGSVNTEAFF TGTGCCAGCAGCTTAGGATCAGTTAACACTGAAGCTTTCTTT
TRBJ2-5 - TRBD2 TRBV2 CASSGLAGAGETQYF TGTGCCAGCAGCGGACTAGCGGGGGCCGGGGAGACCCAGTACTTC